A single T cell receptor beta chain is shown here with its context. Its target is unknown. This entry belongs to a study of cytomegalovirus exposure and HLA in healthy donors. The CDR3 extends over 18 amino acids. The ends lost 1 base at V and 3 bases at J; junction bases unmatched: 7. CDR1 is SGHTA, CDR2 FQGNSA, per germline. Whole-study results and caveats: A list of approximately 150 TCR beta chains associated with cytomegalovirus was given. Sequencing likely generated an artifact that appeared as a cluster of highly shared sequence variants. Excluded: some indistinguishable V segments such as TRBV6-2 and TRBV6-3.

60 Vbeta and 13 Jbeta primers were used in PCR. The protocol was immunoSEQ multiplex PCR, while the TCRdb copy is restricted to in-frame clones and leaves out a portion. The sample includes fewer than 200,000 clones, 65% to 85% of them seen just once. The J gene is TRBJ1-6, the V gene TRBV7-2, with 9 positions matching TRBD1. The sample comprised PBMCs. The TCR originated in a woman in her forties or fifties in good health and CMV-seropositive. In DNA form, the CDR3 reads TGTGCCAGCAGCTTAGGCCCGGACAGGGGTTTCTATAATTCACCCCTCCACTTT. This codes for CASSLGPDRGFYNSPLHF.